A selection of T cell receptor beta chains follows, all from one sample in a study of identical twins. TCRdb itself ran the 5' RACE reads through MiXCR, one entry per CDR3 protein. The sample contains roughly 750,000 distinct CDR3 sequences, 21% of which appear only once. These data also featured in a second study, about T cells expressing NK-cell markers.

Sequencing was performed on PBMCs. These TCRs come from a woman between 18 and 30 years old in good health. Both conserved end residues are part of each CDR3. Each record gives: clone size, J gene, D gene, V gene, CDR3 DNA, CDR3 protein. A D gene is named only where the DNA matches it firmly. For some rows the clone size is stated as once, few or many, or as a class when expanded; others skip it.

clone size: .
J gene: TRBJ2-5
D gene: .
V gene: TRBV21-1
CDR3 DNA: TGTGCCAGCAGCTTTCGGGACAGCCGGGGAAAGACCCAGTACTTC
CDR3 protein: CASSFRDSRGKTQYF

clone size: many
J gene: TRBJ2-5
D gene: .
V gene: TRBV12-3/TRBV12-4
CDR3 DNA: TGTGCCAGCAGTCCACCCGACCAGAGTGAGACCCAGTACTTC
CDR3 protein: CASSPPDQSETQYF

clone size: few
J gene: TRBJ1-2
D gene: TRBD1
V gene: TRBV7-2
CDR3 DNA: TGTGCCAGCAGCTTGAGGGGACAGACCAACTATGGCTACACCTTC
CDR3 protein: CASSLRGQTNYGYTF

clone size: many
J gene: TRBJ2-1
D gene: .
V gene: TRBV20-1
CDR3 DNA: TGCAGTGCTTACCCCCAGGTAGGAGAGCAGTTCTTC
CDR3 protein: CSAYPQVGEQFF

clone size: few
J gene: TRBJ1-5
D gene: .
V gene: TRBV12-3/TRBV12-4
CDR3 DNA: TGTGCCAGTGCCAGTAGCAATCAGCCCCAGCATTTT
CDR3 protein: CASASSNQPQHF

clone size: .
J gene: TRBJ2-2
D gene: TRBD1
V gene: TRBV7-7
CDR3 DNA: TGTGCCAGCAGCCCCCTAGACAGGGGGGGCGGGGAGCTGTTTTTT
CDR3 protein: CASSPLDRGGGELFF

clone size: few
J gene: TRBJ1-5
D gene: .
V gene: TRBV12-3/TRBV12-4
CDR3 DNA: TGTGCCAGCAGTTTTCGGCAGGGAGAGGGCAATCAGCCCCAGCATTTT
CDR3 protein: CASSFRQGEGNQPQHF

clone size: .
J gene: TRBJ2-5
D gene: .
V gene: TRBV7-2
CDR3 DNA: TGTGCCAGCAGGAGAGATGAAGAGACCCAGTACTTC
CDR3 protein: CASRRDEETQYF

clone size: few
J gene: TRBJ1-6
D gene: TRBD1
V gene: TRBV12-3/TRBV12-4
CDR3 DNA: TGTGCCAGCAGTTTCCGTCGAGCCAGGGGGGAATCACCCCTCCACTTT
CDR3 protein: CASSFRRARGESPLHF

clone size: many
J gene: TRBJ2-1
D gene: TRBD2
V gene: TRBV29-1
CDR3 DNA: TGCAGCATCTTACCGGGACTAGGGTACCATGAGCAGTTCTTC
CDR3 protein: CSILPGLGYHEQFF

clone size: .
J gene: TRBJ2-5
D gene: TRBD2
V gene: TRBV7-2
CDR3 DNA: TGTGCCAGCAGCTCCGGACTAGCGGTGGCCCAAGAGACCCAGTACTTC
CDR3 protein: CASSSGLAVAQETQYF

clone size: many
J gene: TRBJ1-2
D gene: .
V gene: TRBV29-1
CDR3 DNA: TGCAGCGTTACGGCCTCGGCAGCCTATGGCTACACCTTC
CDR3 protein: CSVTASAAYGYTF

clone size: .
J gene: TRBJ2-1
D gene: TRBD2
V gene: TRBV20-1
CDR3 DNA: TGCAGTGCTAACCCGGGACTAGCGGGAGGTTCCCACTTCTTC
CDR3 protein: CSANPGLAGGSHFF

clone size: .
J gene: TRBJ2-3
D gene: TRBD1
V gene: TRBV20-1
CDR3 DNA: TGCAGTGCTACCAAAACAGGGGAGAGGACAGATACGCAGTATTTT
CDR3 protein: CSATKTGERTDTQYF

clone size: .
J gene: TRBJ2-1
D gene: .
V gene: TRBV4-2
CDR3 DNA: TGTGCCAGCAGCCACGCGGGGTCGAGCTCCTACAATGAGCAGTTCTTC
CDR3 protein: CASSHAGSSSYNEQFF

clone size: few
J gene: TRBJ2-7
D gene: .
V gene: TRBV7-3
CDR3 DNA: TGTGCCAGCAGCAACACCGGGACTCCCCCCTACGAGCAGTACTTC
CDR3 protein: CASSNTGTPPYEQYF

clone size: few
J gene: TRBJ2-2
D gene: .
V gene: TRBV20-1
CDR3 DNA: TGCAGTGCTAGAGATCTGACAGCGAACACCGGGGAGCTGTTTTTT
CDR3 protein: CSARDLTANTGELFF

clone size: many
J gene: TRBJ2-3
D gene: .
V gene: TRBV29-1
CDR3 DNA: TGCAGCGTTGTGTCCCTGGGGGGAAAGTATTTT
CDR3 protein: CSVVSLGGKYF

clone size: .
J gene: TRBJ2-7
D gene: .
V gene: TRBV20-1
CDR3 DNA: TGCAGTGCCGAAAGAGGGGGATCCTCCTACGAGCAGTACTTC
CDR3 protein: CSAERGGSSYEQYF

clone size: many
J gene: TRBJ1-2
D gene: .
V gene: TRBV7-9
CDR3 DNA: TGTGCCAGCAGCTTATATGCATTGAACTATGGCTACACCTTC
CDR3 protein: CASSLYALNYGYTF

clone size: few
J gene: TRBJ2-1
D gene: TRBD2
V gene: TRBV12-3/TRBV12-4
CDR3 DNA: TGTGCCAGCACCCTGACTAGCGGGATTGCGAATGAGCAGTTCTTC
CDR3 protein: CASTLTSGIANEQFF

clone size: .
J gene: TRBJ2-5
D gene: .
V gene: TRBV5-6
CDR3 DNA: TGTGCCAGCAGCTTGCCCAACCCGGGCGTAGAGACCCAGTACTTC
CDR3 protein: CASSLPNPGVETQYF

clone size: .
J gene: TRBJ1-5
D gene: .
V gene: TRBV3-1
CDR3 DNA: TGTGCCAGCAGCCAAGGACACGGGTACCAGCCCCAGCATTTT
CDR3 protein: CASSQGHGYQPQHF

clone size: .
J gene: TRBJ2-3
D gene: .
V gene: TRBV7-3
CDR3 DNA: TGTGCCAGCAGCTTATGGGCGGGGAACACAGATACGCAGTATTTT
CDR3 protein: CASSLWAGNTDTQYF

clone size: .
J gene: TRBJ2-1
D gene: TRBD1
V gene: TRBV7-2
CDR3 DNA: TGTGCCAGCACCCCTTATCGACAGGGCTACTACAATGAGCAGTTCTTC
CDR3 protein: CASTPYRQGYYNEQFF

clone size: many
J gene: TRBJ1-3
D gene: .
V gene: TRBV20-1
CDR3 DNA: TGCAGTGCTAGAGTTGCAGGGACCCTCTCTGGAAACACCATATATTTT
CDR3 protein: CSARVAGTLSGNTIYF

clone size: .
J gene: TRBJ2-7
D gene: .
V gene: TRBV20-1
CDR3 DNA: TGCAGTGCTAGGGGCCCTTCCTACGAGCAGTACTTC
CDR3 protein: CSARGPSYEQYF

clone size: few
J gene: TRBJ2-1
D gene: TRBD2
V gene: TRBV20-1
CDR3 DNA: TGCAGTGCTCCGGGGGTGACGGGAGGGCCAGGCGAGCAGTTCTTC
CDR3 protein: CSAPGVTGGPGEQFF

clone size: few
J gene: TRBJ2-7
D gene: .
V gene: TRBV2
CDR3 DNA: TGTGCCAGCAGTGAAAGGGGCGGCGGCTTTTCCTACGAGCAGTACTTC
CDR3 protein: CASSERGGGFSYEQYF

clone size: .
J gene: TRBJ2-5
D gene: .
V gene: TRBV7-2
CDR3 DNA: TGTGCCAGCAGCTTAGCGGGAGGAATAGAGACCCAGTACTTC
CDR3 protein: CASSLAGGIETQYF

clone size: .
J gene: TRBJ2-1
D gene: .
V gene: TRBV7-2
CDR3 DNA: TGTGCCAGCAGCCCCCGACTCTCCCGGAATGAGCAGTTCTTC
CDR3 protein: CASSPRLSRNEQFF

clone size: .
J gene: TRBJ2-5
D gene: TRBD2
V gene: TRBV7-2
CDR3 DNA: TGTGCCAGCAGCACCCGTTCTAGCGGAGAGACCCAGTACTTC
CDR3 protein: CASSTRSSGETQYF

clone size: few
J gene: TRBJ2-1
D gene: .
V gene: TRBV11-2
CDR3 DNA: TGTGCCAGCAGCGCTGTCCGTCGGAATGAGCAGTTCTTC
CDR3 protein: CASSAVRRNEQFF

clone size: .
J gene: TRBJ1-2
D gene: .
V gene: TRBV29-1
CDR3 DNA: TGCAGCGTTGAAGTTTATGGCTACACCTTC
CDR3 protein: CSVEVYGYTF

clone size: .
J gene: TRBJ1-1
D gene: .
V gene: TRBV20-1
CDR3 DNA: TGCAGTGCTTACAGAAGGATGAACACTGAAGCTTTCTTT
CDR3 protein: CSAYRRMNTEAFF

clone size: few
J gene: TRBJ2-1
D gene: .
V gene: TRBV7-8
CDR3 DNA: TGTGCCAGCAGCTCGTTTTGGACCACCTACAATGAGCAGTTCTTC
CDR3 protein: CASSSFWTTYNEQFF

clone size: .
J gene: TRBJ1-6
D gene: .
V gene: TRBV11-1
CDR3 DNA: TGTGCCAGCAGCTCAGACAGGACAGAGGGGTCACCCCTCCACTTT
CDR3 protein: CASSSDRTEGSPLHF

clone size: .
J gene: TRBJ2-1
D gene: .
V gene: TRBV9
CDR3 DNA: TGTGCCAGCAGCGTAGGATTGGGGAGTTCCTACAATGAGCAGTTCTTC
CDR3 protein: CASSVGLGSSYNEQFF

clone size: .
J gene: TRBJ2-1
D gene: .
V gene: TRBV5-5
CDR3 DNA: TGTGCCAGCAGCTTCCGGACTCTCGAATTAAATGAGCAGTTCTTC
CDR3 protein: CASSFRTLELNEQFF

clone size: few
J gene: TRBJ2-1
D gene: .
V gene: TRBV7-9
CDR3 DNA: TGTGCCAGCAGCTCAGTCGGGGGAACCAATGAGCAGTTCTTC
CDR3 protein: CASSSVGGTNEQFF

clone size: many
J gene: TRBJ2-5
D gene: .
V gene: TRBV5-1
CDR3 DNA: TGCGCCAGCAGCTTGACGGGGCGCGGGGAGACCCAGTACTTC
CDR3 protein: CASSLTGRGETQYF

clone size: .
J gene: TRBJ2-7
D gene: TRBD2
V gene: TRBV20-1
CDR3 DNA: TGCAGGATAGCGGGAGGGCGAAGCGAGCAGTACTTC
CDR3 protein: CRIAGGRSEQYF

clone size: few
J gene: TRBJ2-1
D gene: TRBD2
V gene: TRBV20-1
CDR3 DNA: TGCAGTTCCCGGCGGGAGTTCGGGAATGAGCAGTTCTTC
CDR3 protein: CSSRREFGNEQFF

clone size: few
J gene: TRBJ2-3
D gene: .
V gene: TRBV5-1
CDR3 DNA: TGCGCCAGCAGCTTGCCCCTAGCCGAGGGAGCAGATACGCAGTATTTT
CDR3 protein: CASSLPLAEGADTQYF

clone size: .
J gene: TRBJ2-3
D gene: .
V gene: TRBV10-3
CDR3 DNA: TGTGCCATCAGTGAGAATACGCATAAGGGTACGCAGTATTTT
CDR3 protein: CAISENTHKGTQYF

clone size: few
J gene: TRBJ2-2
D gene: .
V gene: TRBV6-1
CDR3 DNA: TGTGCCAGCAGTGAAGCGAGGGCCCCGAGGACCGGGGAGCTGTTTTTT
CDR3 protein: CASSEARAPRTGELFF

clone size: .
J gene: TRBJ2-7
D gene: .
V gene: TRBV6-5
CDR3 DNA: TGTGCCAGCACCGGGGGCGGGAACGAGCAGTACTTC
CDR3 protein: CASTGGGNEQYF

clone size: .
J gene: TRBJ1-1
D gene: .
V gene: TRBV20-1
CDR3 DNA: TGCAGTGCTGGTCCTGGAGGGGTGGACACTGAAGCTTTCTTT
CDR3 protein: CSAGPGGVDTEAFF

clone size: few
J gene: TRBJ2-4
D gene: .
V gene: TRBV20-1
CDR3 DNA: TGCAGTGCTAGATATTCGGGGCCAGCCAAAAACATTCAGTACTTC
CDR3 protein: CSARYSGPAKNIQYF

clone size: few
J gene: TRBJ1-3
D gene: .
V gene: TRBV20-1
CDR3 DNA: TGCAGTGCTAAACATCAGGGAAACACCATATATTTT
CDR3 protein: CSAKHQGNTIYF

clone size: many
J gene: TRBJ1-5
D gene: .
V gene: TRBV20-1
CDR3 DNA: TGCAGTGCTTCAGGGCGCGATTGGAAGCCCCAGCATTTT
CDR3 protein: CSASGRDWKPQHF

clone size: .
J gene: TRBJ2-3
D gene: .
V gene: TRBV5-1
CDR3 DNA: TGCGCCAGCAGCTTTGGGGCCCTCACAGATACGCAGTATTTT
CDR3 protein: CASSFGALTDTQYF

clone size: few
J gene: TRBJ2-2
D gene: .
V gene: TRBV29-1
CDR3 DNA: TGCAGCGGGGGCAGGGCCCTCAACAGTAGGAACACCGGGGAGCTGTTTTTT
CDR3 protein: CSGGRALNSRNTGELFF

clone size: .
J gene: TRBJ2-1
D gene: TRBD2
V gene: TRBV4-3
CDR3 DNA: TGCGCCAGCAGCCAAGCCGAGCGGGAGGGTCACAATGAGCAGTTCTTC
CDR3 protein: CASSQAEREGHNEQFF

clone size: few
J gene: TRBJ2-7
D gene: TRBD2
V gene: TRBV20-1
CDR3 DNA: TGCAGTGCTGGGGCCCGAGGGACTAGCGGGAGACAGTACTTC
CDR3 protein: CSAGARGTSGRQYF